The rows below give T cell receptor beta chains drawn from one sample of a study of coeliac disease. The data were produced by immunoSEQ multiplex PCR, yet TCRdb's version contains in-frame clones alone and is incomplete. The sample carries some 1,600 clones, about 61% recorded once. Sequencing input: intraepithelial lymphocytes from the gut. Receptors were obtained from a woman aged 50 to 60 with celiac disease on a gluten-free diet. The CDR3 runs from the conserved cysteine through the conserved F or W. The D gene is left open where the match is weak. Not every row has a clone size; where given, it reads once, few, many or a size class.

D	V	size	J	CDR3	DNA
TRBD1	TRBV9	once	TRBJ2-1	CASSVESGQGANSDNEQFF	TGTGCCAGCAGCGTAGAAAGCGGACAGGGGGCTAATTCCGACAATGAGCAGTTCTTC
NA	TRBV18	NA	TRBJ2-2	CASSAIQGRRNTGELFF	TGTGCCAGCTCAGCAATTCAGGGTCGGAGAAACACCGGGGAGCTGTTTTTT
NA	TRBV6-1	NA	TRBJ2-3	CASRSGLDTQYF	TGTGCCAGTCGCAGTGGCTTGGATACGCAGTATTTT
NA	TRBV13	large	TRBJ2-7	CASSPYRNAAVYEQYF	TGTGCCAGCAGCCCCTATAGAAACGCGGCGGTTTACGAGCAGTACTTC
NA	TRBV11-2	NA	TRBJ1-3	CASSRGQTATASSGNTIYF	TGTGCCAGCAGCCGAGGACAAACGGCGACAGCCAGCTCTGGAAACACCATATATTTT
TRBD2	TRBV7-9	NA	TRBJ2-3	CASSIRTSSITDTQYF	TGTGCCAGCAGCATAAGGACTAGCTCTATCACAGATACGCAGTATTTT
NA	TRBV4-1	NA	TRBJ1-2	CASSQERGGYGYTF	TGCGCCAGCAGCCAAGAGAGAGGCGGGTATGGCTACACCTTC
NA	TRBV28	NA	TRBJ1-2	CASSLSAAGDYGYTF	TGTGCCAGCAGTTTATCCGCCGCGGGGGATTATGGCTACACCTTC
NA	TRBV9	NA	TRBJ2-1	CASSVVEGKQFF	TGTGCCAGCAGCGTAGTGGAGGGCAAGCAGTTCTTC
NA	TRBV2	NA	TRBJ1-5	CASSRTVGNQPQHF	TGTGCCAGCTCGAGGACTGTCGGCAATCAGCCCCAGCATTTT
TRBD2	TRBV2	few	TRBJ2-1	CASRIGGGWNEQFF	TGTGCCAGCAGGATTGGCGGGGGGTGGAATGAGCAGTTCTTC
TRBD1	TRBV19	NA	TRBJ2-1	CASTPGGRVNTAYNEQFF	TGTGCCAGTACCCCAGGGGGTAGGGTGAATACCGCCTACAATGAGCAGTTCTTC
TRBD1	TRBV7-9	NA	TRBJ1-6	CASSSGQGNSPLHF	TGTGCCAGCAGCTCGGGACAGGGGAATTCACCCCTCCACTTT
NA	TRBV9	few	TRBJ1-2	CASSVDPDSPYGYTF	TGTGCCAGCAGCGTTGATCCGGACAGCCCCTATGGCTACACCTTC
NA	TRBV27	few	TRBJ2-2	CASSFGGGAAGELFF	TGTGCCAGCAGTTTTGGGGGGGGCGCGGCCGGGGAGCTGTTTTTT
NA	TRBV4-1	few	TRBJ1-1	CASSQYILDKEYTEAFF	TGCGCCAGCAGCCAATATATACTGGACAAGGAATATACTGAAGCTTTCTTT
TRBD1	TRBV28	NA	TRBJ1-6	CASSLKGQGSFNSPLHF	TGTGCCAGCAGTTTAAAGGGACAGGGTTCATTCAATTCACCCCTCCACTTT
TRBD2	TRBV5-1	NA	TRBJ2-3	CASSLLAQSLDTQYF	TGCGCCAGCAGCTTACTAGCGCAGTCGCTTGATACGCAGTATTTT
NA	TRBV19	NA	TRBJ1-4	CASSIRSYNEKLFF	TGTGCCAGTAGTATACGTTCTTATAATGAAAAACTGTTTTTT
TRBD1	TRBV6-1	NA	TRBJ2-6	CASSEDRGLTGANVLTF	TGTGCCAGCAGTGAAGACAGGGGCTTAACTGGGGCCAACGTCCTGACTTTC
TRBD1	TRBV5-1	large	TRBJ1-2	CASSFAGGAVNYGYTF	TGCGCCAGCAGCTTCGCAGGGGGCGCGGTTAACTATGGCTACACCTTC
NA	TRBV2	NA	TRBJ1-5	CASRGQINQPQHF	TGTGCCAGCAGAGGACAGATCAATCAGCCCCAGCATTTT
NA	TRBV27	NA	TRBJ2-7	CASSLDPGTSPYEQYF	TGTGCCAGCAGCCTCGACCCCGGGACATCTCCCTACGAGCAGTACTTC
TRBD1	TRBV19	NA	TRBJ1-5	CASSIGVGQEEYQPQHF	TGTGCCAGTAGTATAGGCGTGGGACAGGAGGAATATCAGCCCCAGCATTTT
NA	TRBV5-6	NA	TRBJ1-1	CASSLEGVSKVNTEAFF	TGTGCCAGCAGCTTGGAGGGGGTCAGTAAAGTCAACACTGAAGCTTTCTTT
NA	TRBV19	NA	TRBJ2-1	CASSMGHRGDEQFF	TGTGCCAGTAGTATGGGCCACCGTGGTGATGAGCAGTTCTTC
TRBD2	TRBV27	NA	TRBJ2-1	CASSLGGGGMYMQFF	TGTGCCAGCAGTTTGGGGGGGGGAGGTATGTATATGCAGTTCTTC
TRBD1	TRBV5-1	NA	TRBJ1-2	CASSLQGGDGYTF	TGCGCCAGCAGCTTACAGGGGGGAGATGGCTACACCTTC
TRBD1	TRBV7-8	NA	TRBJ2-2	CASSFTGGTGELFF	TGTGCCAGCAGCTTCACAGGGGGCACCGGGGAGCTGTTTTTT
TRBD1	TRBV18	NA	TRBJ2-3	CASSPLQGRTDTQYF	TGTGCCAGCTCACCTTTACAGGGGCGCACAGATACGCAGTATTTT
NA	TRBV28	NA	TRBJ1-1	CASSIPRGEAFF	TGTGCCAGCAGTATACCGCGGGGTGAAGCTTTCTTT